This T cell receptor beta chain was recovered during a study of cytomegalovirus exposure and HLA in healthy donors. Study outcomes and limitations: Accounts indicate the classifier identified cytomegalovirus status with strong specificity and sensitivity.

A remark on this clone: Antigen unknown.

The length of the CDR3 is 12 residues. Germline V lookup: CDR1 SNHLY, CDR2 FYNNEI. Trimming left V 4 bases short and J 5 bases short, with 6 bases between. Amplification used 60 Vbeta primers and 13 Jbeta primers. The table came from immunoSEQ multiplex PCR; TCRdb's copy has only in-frame clones and leaves some out. The sample has 210,000 or so clones, more than 60% seen once. This TCR was recovered from a man aged 40-55 years in good health and CMV-seronegative. Specimen: PBMCs. The genes are TRBV2 and TRBJ1-5; D may be TRBD1 (5 bases). The CDR3 region is CASSGGYQPQHF. Here the CDR3 DNA reads TGTGCCAGCAGTGGGGGCTATCAGCCCCAGCATTTT.